Here is one T cell receptor (beta chain) with its context. This clonotype was seen a handful of times. It has no known antigen specificity. No base-level quality is on record; no much larger clone is a single base apart. Receptor amplification or capture employed 5' RACE. A second PCR of about 6 to 12 cycles was run with a J-beta primer mix and a sample-barcoded 5' primer. A unique molecular identifier was introduced onto each TCR beta cDNA molecule by a template-switch 5' adaptor carrying 12 random nucleotides. At least 3 million CDR3-containing paired-end reads were obtained from each sample. First-strand cDNA synthesis was performed from all RNA using the Mint cDNA synthesis kit, with priming by a TRBC-specific oligonucleotide. After uracil-DNA glycosylase treatment, a first 18-cycle PCR used universal primers M1SS and BC2_uni_R on all cDNA. The authors processed their data as follows. Each sample was normalized by randomly selecting 1 million high-quality reads, each carrying a distinct molecular identifier. Reads with shared molecular identifiers were discarded instead of being binned into consensus sequences. MiTCR, set to a Q25 quality threshold and the strictest error-elimination algorithm, was used for CDR3 identification, clonotype clustering and error correction. A nonparametric unseen species model using Euler transformation provided a lower-bound estimate of total TCR beta diversity. TCRdb redid the processing of the public reads, applying fastp at Q25 and MiXCR, and retained in-frame beta chains. Rows are combined by CDR3 protein, so each entry shows the most common genes and DNA. The V and J calls and clone size come from TCRdb's table, not from the authors' own analysis. Counted in this sample were around 2 million distinct CDR3 sequences; around 42% of them appeared once. The biggest ten clones account for 20% to 25% of the sample.

The data belong to a study of blood T cells in healthy people across ages (dated by TCRdb to between 2014 and 2017). Some background on the complete study: Template switching captured roughly one uniquely barcoded TCR beta cDNA molecule per two T cells in model experiments. The study measured age-related changes in TCR beta repertoire diversity using deep sequencing normalized with unique cDNA molecular identifiers. Four age groups were formed from the donors: young (average approximately 15 years), middle-aged (around 37), aged (62) and long-lived (approximately 78). Donors of different ages were randomly distributed across sequencing lanes to avoid experimental bias. Two additional independent replicas of 1 million unique cDNA reads from the same blood draw were analyzed for two donors (one aged 18 to 30 and one aged 80 or older). Findings and caveats that apply to the study as a whole: Because profiling used bulk unsorted PBMCs, naive and antigen-experienced compartments could not be compared conclusively. Compared with the aged group, the long-lived group had more naive CD4+ T cells, fewer expanded clones and increased TCR diversity, suggesting age selection. As age increased, observed TCR beta diversity per million T cells dropped in a roughly linear way, and a significant reduction was already evident by age 40. Because donor CMV infection status was unknown, age-related changes in expanded clonotypes were potentially confounded. Total diversity estimates from one million sequenced T cells were considered lower bounds and underestimates. A strong correlation was found between observed TCR beta diversity and the percentage of naive T cells measured by flow cytometry.

The roughly 42 donors, aged about 6 to 90 years, were systemically healthy Caucasian individuals from Russia. Each donor gave 9.5 to 10 milliliters of peripheral blood, drawn into EDTA-treated Vacutainer tubes. Ficoll-Paque density-gradient centrifugation was used to isolate PBMCs, with at least 7 million per sample. Trizol reagent was used to extract total RNA from the PBMCs, yielding at least 6 micrograms per sample. For every donor, flow cytometry on a PBMC aliquot measured the percentage of naive CD45RAhigh/CD27high T cells. V and J are truncated by 4 bases and 3 bases respectively, leaving an intervening sequence of 13 bases. According to the germline V gene, CDR1 reads SGHTA and CDR2 reads FQGTGA. Inclusive of the bounding cysteine and phenylalanine, the CDR3 is 14 residues long. Only the CDR3 part of the read is kept: 42 bases, read in frame from the first base.

The chain uses TRBV7-3 and TRBJ2-7; matching of 6 bases hints at TRBD1 as the D gene. The receptor's source is a human donor in good health. The sequencing sample was made of blood. The DNA reads TGTGCCAGCAGCTCCCACGGACAGCTCTACGAGCAGTACTTC. It encodes CASSSHGQLYEQYF.